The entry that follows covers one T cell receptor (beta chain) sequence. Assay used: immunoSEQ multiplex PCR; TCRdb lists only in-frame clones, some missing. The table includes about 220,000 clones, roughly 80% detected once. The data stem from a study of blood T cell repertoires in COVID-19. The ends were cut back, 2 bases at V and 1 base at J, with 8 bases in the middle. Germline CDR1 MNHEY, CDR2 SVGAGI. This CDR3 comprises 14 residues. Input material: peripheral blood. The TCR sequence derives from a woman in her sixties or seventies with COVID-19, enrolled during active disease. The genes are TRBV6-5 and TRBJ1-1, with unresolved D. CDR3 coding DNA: TGTGCCAGCAGTTACGGTGAGTCGAACACTGAAGCTTTCTTT. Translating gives CASSYGESNTEAFF.